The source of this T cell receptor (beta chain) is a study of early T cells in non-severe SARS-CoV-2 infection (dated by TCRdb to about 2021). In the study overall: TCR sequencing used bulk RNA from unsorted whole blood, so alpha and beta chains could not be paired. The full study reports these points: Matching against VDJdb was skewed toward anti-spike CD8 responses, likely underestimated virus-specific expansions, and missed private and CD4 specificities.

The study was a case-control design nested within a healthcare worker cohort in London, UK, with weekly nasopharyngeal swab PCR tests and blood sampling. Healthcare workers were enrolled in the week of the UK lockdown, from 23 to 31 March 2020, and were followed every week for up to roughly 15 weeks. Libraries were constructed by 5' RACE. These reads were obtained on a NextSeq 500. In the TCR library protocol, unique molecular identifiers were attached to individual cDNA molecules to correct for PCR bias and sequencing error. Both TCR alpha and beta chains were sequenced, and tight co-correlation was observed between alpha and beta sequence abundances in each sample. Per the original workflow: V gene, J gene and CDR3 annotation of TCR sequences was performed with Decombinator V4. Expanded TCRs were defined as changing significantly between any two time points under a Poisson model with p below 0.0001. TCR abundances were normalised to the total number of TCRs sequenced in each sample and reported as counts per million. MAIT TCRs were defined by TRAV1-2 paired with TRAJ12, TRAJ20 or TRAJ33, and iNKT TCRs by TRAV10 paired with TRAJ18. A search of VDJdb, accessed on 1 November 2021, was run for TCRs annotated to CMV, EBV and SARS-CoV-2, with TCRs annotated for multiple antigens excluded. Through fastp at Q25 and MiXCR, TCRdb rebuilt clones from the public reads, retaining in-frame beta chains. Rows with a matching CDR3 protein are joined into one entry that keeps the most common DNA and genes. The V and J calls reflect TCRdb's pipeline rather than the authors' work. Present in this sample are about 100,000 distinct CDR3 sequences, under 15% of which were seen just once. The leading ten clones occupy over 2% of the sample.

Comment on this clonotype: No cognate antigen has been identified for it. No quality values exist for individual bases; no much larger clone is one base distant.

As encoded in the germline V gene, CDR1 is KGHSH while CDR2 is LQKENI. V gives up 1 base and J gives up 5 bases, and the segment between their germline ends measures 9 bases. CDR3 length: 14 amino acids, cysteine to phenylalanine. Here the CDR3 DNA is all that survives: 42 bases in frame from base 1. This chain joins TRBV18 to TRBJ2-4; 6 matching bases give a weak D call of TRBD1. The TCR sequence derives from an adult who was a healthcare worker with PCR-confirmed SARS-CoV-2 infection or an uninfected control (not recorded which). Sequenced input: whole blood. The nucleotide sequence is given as TGTGCCAGCTCACCACGTGGGGGCGAAAACATTCAGTACTTC. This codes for CASSPRGGENIQYF.